The 30 T cell receptor beta chains listed next were all sequenced from one sample in a study of cytomegalovirus exposure and HLA in healthy donors. Both 60 Vbeta primers and 13 Jbeta primers went into the PCR. This table comes from immunoSEQ multiplex PCR, and its TCRdb copy is limited to in-frame clones, with some not included. This table lists about 100,000 clones. The sample consisted of PBMCs. All receptors come from a girl between 10 and 17 years old in good health and CMV-seropositive.

J is TRBJ1-2 and V is TRBV9; D is undetermined. CDR1 and CDR2 from the germline V gene are SGDLS and YYNGEE. The CDR3 has 12 residues. Trimming cost V 0 bases and J 8 bases, with 8 bases left between them. The DNA for the CDR3 is TGTGCCAGCAGCGTAGGGGAGCTGGGCTACACCTTC. It codes for CASSVGELGYTF.

A remark on this clone: One junction end does not reproduce the germline sequence, and a read error may be involved. The same CDR3 arises from other DNA sequences in this sample as well. CDR3 region: CASSQETGADEQYF. DNA for the CDR3: TGTGCCAGCAGCCAAGAGACGGGAGCGGACGAACAGTACTTC. The chain has TRBV4-2 and TRBJ2-7, with D maybe TRBD2 (6 bases). The CDR3 is 14 amino acids. The germline gives CDR1 LGHNA, CDR2 YNFKEQ.

This chain uses TRBV7-8 with TRBJ2-1; D might be TRBD1 (6 bases). CDR1 and CDR2 (germline): SGHVS, FQNEAQ. This CDR3 has 11 residues. V was shortened by 5 bases and J by 10 bases, with 9 bases between the two germline ends. The CDR3 DNA reads as TGTGCCAGCAGCCAGGGGACAGAGCAGTTCTTC. Its protein is CASSQGTEQFF.

The rearrangement joins TRBV25-1 to TRBJ2-2, with 7 nucleotides matching TRBD1. Germline trimming cut 1 base from V and 0 bases from J; bases unmatched to any gene: 5. The CDR3 spans 17 residues. In germline, CDR1 is MGHDK, CDR2 SYGVNS. CDR3 sequence (DNA): TGTGCCAGCAGTGAATGGGGCCAGGGGGCGAACACCGGGGAGCTGTTTTTT. Its translation: CASSEWGQGANTGELFF. Full variable domain (outside the CDR3, taken from reference TRBV25-1 and TRBJ2-2): EADIYQTPRYLVIGTGKKITLECSQTMGHDKMYWYQQDPGMELHLIHYSYGVNSTEKGDLSSESTVSRIRTEHFPLTLESARPSHTSQYLCASSEWGQGANTGELFFGEGSRLTVL.

The rearrangement links TRBV5-1 to TRBJ1-2; D is possibly TRBD1 (5 bases). The CDR3 contains 16 residues. Trimming cost V 0 bases and J 4 bases, with 16 bases left between them. The germline V gene has CDR1 SGHRS and CDR2 YFSETQ. CDR3 loop: CASSLGPGVGGYGYTF. The CDR3 DNA follows: TGCGCCAGCAGCTTGGGCCCCGGAGTCGGGGGCTATGGCTACACCTTC.

This chain connects TRBV4-3 to TRBJ1-4; D call uncertain. Trimming left V 0 bases short and J 0 bases short, with 5 bases between. The CDR3 covers 15 residues. Per the germline V gene, CDR1 is LGHNA and CDR2 is YSLEER. In DNA, the CDR3 is TGCGCCAGCAGCCAAGAGGGCGCAACTAATGAAAAACTGTTTTTT. Translation: CASSQEGATNEKLFF.

V usage is TRBV4-3 and J usage is TRBJ1-2, with 9 bases that match TRBD1. The CDR3 is 15 amino acids. Germline lookup yields CDR1 LGHNA and CDR2 YSLEER. Trimming cost V 4 bases and J 8 bases; bases outside gene matches: 11. The CDR3 protein is CASSPDIGTGRGYTF. CDR3 nucleotide sequence: TGCGCCAGCAGCCCGGACATAGGGACAGGGCGCGGCTACACCTTC.

This chain links TRBV9 with TRBJ1-1; 7 nucleotides agree with TRBD1. The CDR3 runs 15 residues. V dropped 1 base and J dropped 4; count of bases not matched to a gene: 7. In germline, CDR1 is SGDLS, CDR2 YYNGEE. CDR3 nucleotides: TGTGCCAGCAGCGTACTGGGGACAGCAACCACTGAAGCTTTCTTT. Its translation: CASSVLGTATTEAFF.

V and J are TRBV9 and TRBJ2-3; D is perhaps TRBD1 (7 bases). The CDR3 runs to 14 residues. The germline V and J ends were trimmed by 5 bases and 3 bases, with 13 bases remaining between them. The V gene's germline CDR1 is SGDLS and CDR2 YYNGEE. This chain's CDR3 is CASSAGGSTDTQYF. The CDR3, as DNA: TGTGCCAGCAGTGCAGGGGGGTCAACAGATACGCAGTATTTT. Variable domain in full (rest from reference TRBV9 and TRBJ2-3): DSGVTQTPKHLITATGQRVTLRCSPRSGDLSVYWYQQSLDQGLQFLIQYYNGEERAKGNILERFSAQQFPDLHSELNLSSLELGDSALYFCASSAGGSTDTQYFGPGTRLTVL.

The chain links TRBV13 to TRBJ1-1; possibly TRBD1 for D (5 bases). The CDR3 consists of 15 residues. Germline V CDR1 and CDR2: PRHDT, FYEKMQ (reference sequence). The V and J ends lost 2 bases and 2 bases respectively, with 12 bases between them. Written as DNA, the CDR3 is TGTGCCAGCAGCTTAACCCTAGGGGTAAACACTGAAGCTTTCTTT. As protein: CASSLTLGVNTEAFF.

The genes are TRBV5-1 and TRBJ1-3, with D unresolved. CDR1 SGHRS and CDR2 YFSETQ come from the germline V gene. V lost 0 bases and J lost 0, with 13 bases in between. The CDR3 runs to 17 residues. The CDR3 here is CASSLEPSTTSGNTIYF. The CDR3 bases are TGCGCCAGCAGCTTGGAGCCCAGCACTACCTCTGGAAACACCATATATTTT.

The V call is TRBV4-1, the J call TRBJ1-2; D is possibly TRBD1 (5 bases). The CDR3 has 15 amino acids. Germline V gives CDR1 MGHRA, CDR2 YSYEKL. The ends were cut back, 4 bases at V and 0 bases at J, with 12 bases in the middle. CDR3 region: CASSPDSSTNYGYTF. In DNA form, the CDR3 reads TGCGCCAGCAGCCCCGACAGCAGCACTAACTATGGCTACACCTTC.

The gene calls are TRBV29-1 and TRBJ1-1; 8 nucleotides match TRBD1. The CDR3 contains 15 residues. After removal of 7 bases from V and 0 bases from J, the junction contained 10 bases not matched to a gene. Per germline, CDR1 SQVTM and CDR2 ANQGSEA. Written as DNA, the CDR3 is TGCAGCGCCCAGGGGACAGGCAAGATGAACACTGAAGCTTTCTTT. It specifies CSAQGTGKMNTEAFF. The full variable domain, rest sourced from reference TRBV29-1 and TRBJ1-1, is SAVISQKPSRDICQRGTSLTIQCQVDSQVTMMFWYRQQPGQSLTLIATANQGSEATYESGFVIDKFPISRPNLTFSTLTVSNMSPEDSSIYLCSAQGTGKMNTEAFFGQGTRLTVV.

The chain joins TRBV7-2 to TRBJ2-2; 7 bases fit TRBD1. The length of the CDR3 is 15 residues. After removal of 5 bases from V and 3 bases from J, the junction contained 6 bases not matched to a gene. Germline V gene data show CDR1 as SGHTA and CDR2 as FQGNSA. The CDR3 DNA reads TGTGCCAGCAGCGACAGGACAGGTTACACCGGGGAGCTGTTTTTT. Translation: CASSDRTGYTGELFF. Full variable domain (outside the CDR3, taken from reference TRBV7-2 and TRBJ2-2): GAGVSQSPSNKVTEKGKDVELRCDPISGHTALYWYRQSLGQGLEFLIYFQGNSAPDKSGLPSDRFSAERTGGSVSTLTIQRTQQEDSAVYLCASSDRTGYTGELFFGEGSRLTVL.

V and J are TRBV4-3 and TRBJ1-1, with 7 bases fitting TRBD1. Trimming removed 1 base from V and 7 bases from J; junction bases left unmatched: 9. Germline assignment: CDR1 LGHNA and CDR2 YSLEER. This CDR3 has 15 residues. Written as DNA, the CDR3 is TGCGCCAGCAGCCAAGTAGAGGGGGCTGTGGGTGAAGCTTTCTTT. This codes for CASSQVEGAVGEAFF.

This sequence joins TRBV11-1 and TRBJ2-7; D unclear. Germline V lookup: CDR1 SGHAT, CDR2 FQDESV (reference sequence). Trimming pared 3 bases from V and 0 bases from J, leaving 6 bases between. The CDR3 is 13 amino acids. CDR3 DNA: TGTGCCAGCAGCTTTACAGACTCCTACGAGCAGTACTTC. It is translated as CASSFTDSYEQYF.

The V call is TRBV7-9, the J call TRBJ1-3; D is possibly TRBD1 (6 bases). V was pared by 2 bases and J by 8 bases, with 22 bases between. The CDR3 length is 17 residues. The germline V gene has CDR1 SEHNR and CDR2 FQNEAQ (reference sequence). The CDR3 sequence: CASSLILLTGEGDTIYF. CDR3 nucleotide sequence: TGTGCCAGCAGCTTAATACTGTTGACAGGAGAAGGGGACACCATATATTTT. Together with reference TRBV7-9 and TRBJ1-3, the CDR3 gives the full variable domain: DTGVSQNPRHKITKRGQNVTFRCDPISEHNRLYWYRQTLGQGPEFLTYFQNEAQLEKSRLLSDRFSAERPKGSFSTLEIQRTEQGDSAMYLCASSLILLTGEGDTIYFGEGSWLTVV.

The CDR3 region is CASSDPDRANQPQHF. CDR3 bases: TGTGCCAGCAGTGACCCAGACAGGGCGAATCAGCCCCAGCATTTT. V is TRBV6-1 and J is TRBJ1-5, with 7 bases lining up with TRBD1. Germline V CDR1 and CDR2: MNHNS, SASEGT. This CDR3 contains 15 residues. The V and J ends lost 3 bases and 4 bases, in that order; junction bases with no gene match: 6.

About this clone itself: The same CDR3 also results from other DNA sequences found in this sample. The chain links TRBV6-5 to TRBJ1-1; 8 nucleotides line up with TRBD1. J gave up 3 bases and V 5 bases, and 5 bases lay outside the gene matches. This CDR3 spans 14 amino acids. Germline V gene lookup returns CDR1 MNHEY and CDR2 SVGAGI. CDR3 nucleotide sequence: TGTGCCAGCAGTAGGGACAGGTCCGACACTGAAGCTTTCTTT. Residues: CASSRDRSDTEAFF.

This chain uses TRBV29-1 with TRBJ2-7; tentatively, D is TRBD2 (6 bases). Trimming took 0 bases from V and 3 from J, leaving 21 bases between them. The CDR3 contains 17 residues. Germline CDR1 reads SQVTM; CDR2 reads ANQGSEA. CDR3 sequence (DNA): TGCAGCGTTGAAGATCGAGGCGGACGGGGGAGAAACTACGAGCAGTACTTC. It translates to CSVEDRGGRGRNYEQYF.

V and J are TRBV19 and TRBJ1-1, with D uncertain. Trimming removed 9 bases from V and 4 bases from J, with 12 bases in between. Per the germline V gene, CDR1 is LNHDA and CDR2 is SQIVND (reference sequence). The CDR3 sequence is 12 residues long. CDR3 nucleotides: TGTGCCAGCGGTGATGGTGCCACTGAAGCTTTCTTT. This gives the protein CASGDGATEAFF.

The chain links TRBV19 to TRBJ2-5; D perhaps matches TRBD2 (6 bases). CDR3 length: 13 amino acids. V shed 3 bases and J shed 2 bases, with 7 bases lying between them. Per the germline V gene, CDR1 is LNHDA and CDR2 is SQIVND (reference sequence). The CDR3: CASSMGRQETQYF. The CDR3 DNA sequence: TGTGCCAGTAGTATGGGGAGGCAAGAGACCCAGTACTTC.

This chain joins TRBV5-1 and TRBJ1-2; 11 bases align to TRBD1. The CDR3 consists of 13 residues. Trimming cost V 5 bases and J 8 bases; bases outside gene matches: 5. Germline CDR1 and CDR2: SGHRS and YFSETQ. CDR3 DNA sequence: TGCGCCAGCAGGGGACAGGGGGACGAGGGCTACACCTTC. Encoded protein: CASRGQGDEGYTF.

The genes are TRBV28 and TRBJ1-2, with D tentatively TRBD1 (5 bases). The CDR3 has 14 residues. Germline V gives CDR1 MDHEN, CDR2 SYDVKM. The V end lost 5 bases, the J end lost 1 base, and 11 bases lay between the germline ends. The CDR3 here is CASSVAGINYGYTF. The CDR3 DNA reads as TGTGCCAGCAGTGTGGCAGGGATTAACTATGGCTACACCTTC.

The chain employs TRBV19 and TRBJ1-2; TRBD1 agrees at 7 bases. The trim removed 3 bases at V and 2 bases at J, leaving 6 bases unmatched. Per germline, CDR1 LNHDA and CDR2 SQIVND (reference sequence). The CDR3 totals 15 residues. In DNA, the CDR3 is TGTGCCAGTAGTATCCACCTGACAGGGAACTATGGCTACACCTTC. It codes for CASSIHLTGNYGYTF.

The V call is TRBV6-1, the J call TRBJ2-7, with 10 bases matching TRBD1. V dropped 3 bases and J dropped 2; count of bases not matched to a gene: 4. The CDR3 is 15 residues long. The V gene's germline CDR1 is MNHNS and CDR2 SASEGT. The CDR3 spells CASSETGTGAYEQYV. The CDR3 DNA is TGTGCCAGCAGTGAGACCGGGACAGGGGCCTACGAGCAGTACGTC.

This sequence joins TRBV30 and TRBJ2-3; 10 nucleotides match TRBD2. The CDR3 extends over 16 amino acids. Losses at the gene ends were 1 base for V and 4 bases for J; bases not matched to a gene: 8. The germline V gene has CDR1 GTSNPN and CDR2 SVGIG (reference sequence). Here the CDR3 DNA reads TGTGCCTGGAGTGGGGAAGCGGGGGGGCCCTCAGATACGCAGTATTTT. This translates into CAWSGEAGGPSDTQYF.

The J gene is TRBJ1-1, the V gene TRBV14; no reliable D call. The CDR3 sequence is 15 residues long. V gave up 2 bases and J gave up 10 bases, with 20 bases separating them. Germline values: CDR1 SGHDN, CDR2 FVKESK. CDR3 sequence: CASSQSPSGGRAAFF. CDR3 DNA sequence: TGTGCCAGCAGCCAATCCCCCTCCGGAGGCCGAGCAGCTTTCTTT.

Here the CDR3 reads CASSEVLEHYSYEQYV. The DNA of the CDR3 is TGTGCCAGCAGTGAAGTGTTAGAACACTACTCCTACGAGCAGTACGTC. The gene calls are TRBV6-1 and TRBJ2-7; D remains ambiguous. V was shortened by 1 base and J by 0 bases, with 13 bases between the two germline ends. Germline V CDR1 and CDR2: MNHNS, SASEGT. CDR3 size: 16 residues.

CDR3 nucleotides: TGTGCCAGCAGCCCCGGACTCATTAGCAATCAGCCCCAGCATTTT. It yields the protein CASSPGLISNQPQHF. V is TRBV7-2 and J is TRBJ1-5; D is uncertain. The CDR3 has 15 amino acids. Trimming cost V 5 bases and J 0 bases, with 11 bases left between them. The germline gives CDR1 SGHTA, CDR2 FQGNSA.